These 31 T cell receptor beta chains were all obtained from the same sample, sequenced in a study of regulatory T cells in long-lasting Graves disease. Time point given: newly diagnosed GD, antithyroid drugs for less than 3 months. Isolated PBMC RNA provided the starting material for the TCR library. With iRepertoire HTBI primers and Arm-PCR of CDR3 regions, TCR beta libraries were built. Using its own MiXCR run on the multiplex PCR reads, TCRdb lists one record per CDR3 protein. Counted here are fewer than 500,000 distinct CDR3 sequences, under 20% occurring once; the ten biggest clones make up over 9%. Another study also made use of these data, one on T cells in Graves' hyperthyroidism and ophthalmopathy.

The sequencing used peripheral blood mononuclear cells (PBMCs), collected at new diagnosis, from a patient treated with antithyroid drugs. The receptors were sampled from a man aged 35 to 55 with Graves disease.

This clonotype was counted many times. This rearrangement joins TRBV3-1 to TRBJ2-5; 7 nucleotides line up with TRBD1. V dropped 5 bases and J dropped 2; count of bases not matched to a gene: 8. The CDR3 totals 15 residues. The V gene's germline CDR1 is LGHDT and CDR2 YNNKEL (reference sequence). The CDR3 loop reads CASSKRRDSQETQYF. CDR3 nucleotide sequence: TGTGCCAGCAGCAAACGCCGGGACAGTCAAGAGACCCAGTACTTC.

This clonotype was counted many times. One junction end disagrees with the germline gene, perhaps due to a read error. The chain carries TRBV5-1 and TRBJ2-3, with 7 bases lining up with TRBD2. CDR3 length equals 14 residues. Germline V CDR1 and CDR2: SGHRS, YFSETQ. The CDR3 DNA reads TGCGCCAGCAGCTTGGAGACTAGCAGAGATACGCAGTATTTT. Its translation: CASSLETSRDTQYF.

This clonotype was picked up many times. The rearrangement uses TRBV20-1 and TRBJ2-3; D is unclear. The CDR3 runs 11 residues. CDR1 DFQATT and CDR2 SNEGSKA come from the germline V gene (reference sequence). Trimming stripped 8 bases from V and 4 bases from J, with 10 bases between. CDR3 protein: CSSPGADTQYF. Here the CDR3 DNA reads TGCAGTAGCCCTGGCGCAGATACGCAGTATTTT.

This clonotype was observed a handful of times. The genes are TRBV6-1 and TRBJ2-4, with D perhaps matching TRBD1 (6 bases). The V gene lost 2 bases and the J gene lost 7 bases, with 9 bases spanning the gap. Germline-derived CDR1 and CDR2 are MNHNS and SASEGT. The CDR3 loop spans 13 amino acids. CDR3 loop: CASSELTGNIQYF. Here the CDR3 DNA reads TGTGCCAGCAGTGAACTAACAGGGAACATTCAGTACTTC.

This clonotype was counted ten times or more. The chain combines TRBV6-2 or TRBV6-3 with TRBJ2-7; D assignment may be TRBD1 or TRBD2 (5 bases each). V was shortened by 4 bases and J by 5 bases, with 18 bases between the two germline ends. This CDR3 has 15 amino acids. CDR1 is MNHEY and CDR2 is SVGEGT in the germline V gene. This chain's CDR3 is CASSFGGARDHEQYF. Here the CDR3 DNA reads TGTGCCAGCAGTTTCGGCGGAGCCAGGGACCACGAGCAGTACTTC.

This clonotype was detected ten times or more. The chain is built from TRBV5-1 and TRBJ1-1, with D tentatively TRBD1 (6 bases). Trimming left V 6 bases short and J 2 bases short, with 17 bases between. Germline lookup yields CDR1 SGHRS and CDR2 YFSETQ. This CDR3 contains 15 residues. DNA for the CDR3: TGCGCCAGCACCCGGGGTGACAGGACAAACACTGAAGCTTTCTTT. Translating gives CASTRGDRTNTEAFF.

The chain has TRBV24-1 and TRBJ1-2; D is undetermined. CDR1 is KGHDR, CDR2 SFDVKD, per germline. The CDR3 spans 14 residues. The V and J ends lost 4 bases and 4 bases respectively, with 12 bases between them. CDR3 DNA sequence: TGTGCCACCAGTGAGGACGGATCGGGCTATGGCTACACCTTC. This encodes CATSEDGSGYGYTF.

This clonotype was counted at least ten times. The chain has TRBV30 and TRBJ2-7; D gene ambiguous. This CDR3 region has 14 residues. V was pared by 4 bases and J by 6 bases, with 19 bases between. Germline-derived CDR1 and CDR2 are GTSNPN and SVGIG (reference sequence). CDR3: CAWTPGATVGEQYF. The DNA of the CDR3 is TGTGCCTGGACCCCAGGAGCGACGGTGGGCGAGCAGTACTTC.

In its sample, this clonotype was seen many times. This chain joins TRBV3-1 and TRBJ2-1, with 12 bases matching TRBD2. The germline V gene has CDR1 LGHDT and CDR2 YNNKEL (reference sequence). This CDR3 contains 13 residues. Trimming removed 7 bases from V and 8 bases from J; junction bases left unmatched: 3. The CDR3 spells CASTRLAGDEQFF. The CDR3 bases are TGTGCCAGCACCCGACTAGCGGGAGATGAGCAGTTCTTC.

This clonotype was seen at least ten times. The gene calls are TRBV28 and TRBJ2-7; weak D call: TRBD2 (6 bases). CDR1 and CDR2 from the germline V gene are MDHEN and SYDVKM. Trimming took off 2 bases at V and 2 bases at J, with 10 bases between the two ends. The CDR3 runs to 14 residues. The CDR3 loop reads CASSLLANTYEQYF. The CDR3 nucleotides are TGTGCCAGCAGTTTACTAGCGAACACCTACGAGCAGTACTTC.

This clonotype has ten or more counts. The genes are TRBV11-2 and TRBJ2-3; weak D call: TRBD1 (5 bases). The V gene lost 5 bases and the J gene lost 3 bases, with 9 bases spanning the gap. The germline gives CDR1 SGHAT, CDR2 FQNNGV. This CDR3 has 13 residues. The CDR3 DNA reads as TGTGCCAGCAGCCCAAGACAGACAGATACGCAGTATTTT. Its translation: CASSPRQTDTQYF.

This clonotype has ten or more counts. V usage is TRBV30 and J usage is TRBJ2-5; D is perhaps TRBD2 (7 bases). The germline gives CDR1 GTSNPN, CDR2 SVGIG (reference sequence). This CDR3 has 15 residues. V was trimmed by 5 bases and J by 4 bases, leaving 20 bases between them. The CDR3 protein is CAWGKGGARGETQYF. Written as DNA, the CDR3 is TGTGCCTGGGGAAAGGGGGGGGCGCGAGGAGAGACCCAGTACTTC.

This clonotype was recorded many times. The chain carries TRBV6-5 and TRBJ2-1, with 14 positions matching TRBD2. Looked up from germline, CDR1 is MNHEY and CDR2 is SVGAGI. The CDR3 consists of 18 residues. J gave up 0 bases and V 2 bases, and 3 bases lay outside the gene matches. The CDR3 reads CASSYQTSGRGSYNEQFF. CDR3 nucleotide sequence: TGTGCCAGCAGTTACCAGACTAGCGGGAGGGGCTCCTACAATGAGCAGTTCTTC.

This clonotype was detected many times. V gene TRBV6-2 or TRBV6-3 combines with J gene TRBJ2-7; 7 bases map to TRBD1. Germline CDR1 and CDR2: MNHEY and SVGEGT. The CDR3 contains 14 residues. Germline trimming cut 0 bases from V and 3 bases from J; bases unmatched to any gene: 2. CDR3 residues: CASSYSAGGYEQYF. CDR3 in DNA: TGTGCCAGCAGTTACTCGGCAGGGGGCTACGAGCAGTACTTC.

This clonotype was observed a handful of times. The chain couples TRBV6-2 or TRBV6-3 to TRBJ2-7; tentative D call: TRBD1 (6 bases). The germline V gene encodes CDR1 MNHEY and CDR2 SVGEGT. The CDR3 loop spans 15 amino acids. V dropped 3 bases and J dropped 1 base, with 13 bases sitting between them. Here the CDR3 reads CASSYTGISSYEQYF. The CDR3 DNA reads as TGTGCCAGCAGTTATACAGGGATCAGTTCCTACGAGCAGTACTTC.

The genes are TRBV5-1 and TRBJ2-3; the match to TRBD1 covers 7 bases. Unmatched junction bases numbered 6, after V lost 3 bases and J lost 2 bases. Germline values: CDR1 SGHRS, CDR2 YFSETQ. The CDR3 extends over 15 amino acids. The CDR3 nucleotides read TGCGCCAGCAGCTCCCAGGACAGGTTCACAGATACGCAGTATTTT. Translating gives CASSSQDRFTDTQYF.

This clonotype was counted ten times or more. The genes are TRBV28 and TRBJ1-1, with D perhaps matching TRBD1 (5 bases). The V gene lost 2 bases and the J gene lost 0 bases, with 10 bases spanning the gap. Germline CDR1 is MDHEN and CDR2 is SYDVKM. The CDR3 has 15 amino acids. CDR3 nucleotide sequence: TGTGCCAGCAGTTTAGCGACAGCTATGAACACTGAAGCTTTCTTT. This gives the protein CASSLATAMNTEAFF.

The gene calls are TRBV20-1 and TRBJ1-2; possible D gene TRBD1, 6 bases. The CDR3 is 12 amino acids. Deletions cut 5 bases from V and 8 bases from J, with 15 bases between. CDR1 is DFQATT, CDR2 SNEGSKA, per germline (reference sequence). The CDR3 DNA is TGCAGTGCTGTCAGGGGTACGGACGGCTACACCTTC. Protein product: CSAVRGTDGYTF.

In this sample, this clonotype turned up many times. J is TRBJ2-1 and V is TRBV6-1; possibly TRBD1 for D (5 bases). CDR3 length: 14 residues. CDR1 and CDR2 from the germline V gene are MNHNS and SASEGT. V gave up 7 bases and J gave up 4 bases, with 14 bases separating them. The CDR3 nucleotides read TGTGCCAGCACCCTAGACAGAAAGTACAATGAGCAGTTCTTC. It encodes CASTLDRKYNEQFF.

This clonotype has at least ten counts. CDR3 sequence reads: CSARVLAVSYEQYF. The CDR3 DNA reads TGCAGTGCTAGAGTACTAGCGGTCTCCTACGAGCAGTACTTC. This rearrangement joins TRBV20-1 to TRBJ2-7; 8 bases fit TRBD2. V was clipped by 1 base and J by 0 bases; unmatched bases: 2. Germline CDR1 and CDR2: DFQATT and SNEGSKA (reference sequence). The CDR3 is 14 residues long.

V is TRBV6-1 and J is TRBJ2-3; 12 nucleotides match TRBD2. CDR3 length: 16 amino acids. From germline, CDR1 is MNHNS and CDR2 SASEGT. J lost 3 bases, V lost 6 bases, and 7 bases had no gene match. The DNA for the CDR3 is TGTGCCAGCAGACGACCGACTAGCGGGAGTACAGATACGCAGTATTTT. Its protein product is CASRRPTSGSTDTQYF.

This clonotype was detected ten times or more. The J gene is TRBJ2-7, the V gene TRBV20-1; D might be TRBD2 (6 bases). The CDR3 loop spans 14 amino acids. Trimming cost V 1 base and J 7 bases, with 17 bases left between them. Germline V gene sequence: CDR1 DFQATT, CDR2 SNEGSKA (reference sequence). CDR3 sequence reads: CSARATRTRGEQYF. The CDR3 DNA reads as TGCAGTGCTAGAGCGACTAGGACGAGAGGGGAGCAGTACTTC.

The rearrangement uses TRBV7-9 and TRBJ1-5; possibly TRBD1 for D (5 bases). The CDR3 has 14 residues. Trimming removed 4 bases at V and 3 bases at J, with 10 bases between. The germline gives CDR1 SEHNR, CDR2 FQNEAQ (reference sequence). The CDR3 region is CASSSSGINQPQHF. The CDR3 DNA sequence: TGTGCCAGCAGCTCCTCAGGGATCAATCAGCCCCAGCATTTT.

This clonotype appeared many times. The CDR3 is CASSQGGTSDGYNEQFF. For the CDR3, the DNA is TGTGCCAGCAGCCAAGGGGGGACTAGCGATGGCTACAATGAGCAGTTCTTC. The chain recombines TRBV3-1 with TRBJ2-1; 10 nucleotides match TRBD2. CDR1 is LGHDT, CDR2 YNNKEL, per germline (reference sequence). The CDR3 is 17 residues long. J lost 3 bases, V lost 1 base, and 6 bases had no gene match.

This clonotype has a count of ten or more. The V gene is TRBV2, the J gene TRBJ2-7; 8 bases fit TRBD1. This CDR3 region has 14 residues. V trimming: 6 bases; J trimming: 4 bases; junction bases outside the gene matches: 8. Germline V gene lookup returns CDR1 SNHLY and CDR2 FYNNEI. The DNA of the CDR3 is TGTGCCAGCAGAATCAGGGGGCCCGCGTACGAGCAGTACTTC. It is translated as CASRIRGPAYEQYF.

Many counts were recorded for this clonotype. This chain connects TRBV11-2 to TRBJ1-2, with D unresolved. Deletions cut 0 bases from V and 8 bases from J, with 19 bases between. Germline loops: CDR1 SGHAT, CDR2 FQNNGV. This CDR3 comprises 16 residues. The CDR3: CASSLDRGPSLVGYTF. In nucleotides, the CDR3 is TGTGCCAGCAGCTTAGATCGAGGGCCCTCGCTTGTGGGCTACACCTTC.

Details on this clonotype: This may be a read error, as it is one base from a much larger clone. The chain links TRBV7-3 to TRBJ2-2; D is ambiguous. There are 12 residues in the CDR3. Trimming removed 1 base from V and 6 bases from J, with 3 bases in between. Looked up from germline, CDR1 is SGHTA and CDR2 is FQGTGA. In DNA, the CDR3 is TGTGCCAGCAGCTTAATGTCCGGGGAGCTGTTTTTT. It specifies CASSLMSGELFF.

This clonotype showed up just a few times. The V call is TRBV24-1, the J call TRBJ2-3; the match to TRBD2 covers 10 bases. The germline gives CDR1 KGHDR, CDR2 SFDVKD. Trimming cost V 2 bases and J 2 bases; bases outside gene matches: 3. This CDR3 is built from 16 residues. Written as DNA, the CDR3 is TGTGCCACCAGTGATTCACTAGCGGGACCCACAGATACGCAGTATTTT. Translation: CATSDSLAGPTDTQYF.

With respect to this clonotype: Since a far larger clone is one base different, this is likely a read error. The chain is built from TRBV11-1 and TRBJ1-1, with 7 bases aligning to TRBD1. Germline CDR1 is SGHAT and CDR2 is FQDESV (reference sequence). This CDR3 is built from 14 residues. The CDR3: CASITGADNTEASF. Written as DNA, the CDR3 is TGTGCCAGCATCACAGGGGCGGACAACACTGAAGCTTCCTTT.

The rearrangement joins TRBV10-3 to TRBJ2-1; 8 bases are shared with TRBD2. Trimming cost V 5 bases and J 8 bases; bases outside gene matches: 5. Germline loops: CDR1 ENHRY, CDR2 SYGVKD. The CDR3 is 13 residues long. CDR3 amino acids: CAISNGRGYEQFF. The CDR3 DNA sequence: TGTGCCATCAGTAACGGGAGGGGGTATGAGCAGTTCTTC.

In this sample, this clonotype turned up many times. This chain links TRBV5-1 with TRBJ2-7, with unresolved D. Trimming shortened V by 3 bases and J by 7 bases, and 14 bases separated the two germline ends. The V gene's germline CDR1 is SGHRS and CDR2 YFSETQ. The CDR3 length is 13 residues. The CDR3 is CASSSQVGGEQYF. The CDR3 DNA sequence: TGCGCCAGCAGCTCCCAGGTGGGCGGAGAGCAGTACTTC.